This T cell receptor beta chain is drawn from a study of read filtering for tumor transcriptome and immune sequencing. Germline V gives CDR1 LGHNT, CDR2 FRNRAP. The CDR3 runs 12 residues. This clonotype occurred once. A much larger clone lies one base from this, so it may be a read error. Molecular barcoded adaptors covering alpha/delta and beta/gamma chains were used on roughly 400 ng RNA. TCRdb used MiXCR to reprocess the reads, holding one entry per CDR3 protein. Of 40,000 to 50,000 distinct CDR3 sequences listed, approximately 19% are singletons. This sequence originates from a donor aged 40 or over with multiple myeloma. The material sequenced was a population of CD138-negative cells sorted from bone marrow. The chain employs TRBV12-5 and TRBJ1-1, with D perhaps TRBD1 (5 bases). This CDR3 reads CASSLGGGEAFF. The CDR3 DNA is TGTGCCAGCAGTTTGGGGGGAGGTGAAGCTTTCTTT.